Following are 11 T cell receptor beta chains from one sample sequenced in a study of technical replicates of blood from a few donors. Libraries were prepared by immunoSEQ multiplex PCR; TCRdb keeps only in-frame clonotypes and omits some of them. The sample consists of just under 60,000 clones, roughly 91% of them appearing once. The sequenced sample was PBMCs. The receptors were sampled from a human donor in good health. Some clones in this sample may be carry-over from other donors' samples.

V is TRBV27 and J is TRBJ2-4; 7 bases are a match to TRBD1. Per germline, CDR1 MNHEY and CDR2 SMNVEV (reference sequence). V shed 3 bases, J shed 3 bases, and the junction held 2 bases outside the gene matches. The CDR3 runs 14 residues. CDR3 amino acids: CASSFTGDKNIQYF. The CDR3 nucleotides read TGTGCCAGCAGTTTTACAGGGGACAAAAACATTCAGTACTTC.

CDR3 bases: TGTGCCAGCAGCTTACAGACAGGGTTGGGAACTTACAATGAGCAGTTCTTC. It specifies CASSLQTGLGTYNEQFF. J is TRBJ2-1 and V is TRBV7-3; 7 bases line up with TRBD1. Germline CDR1 reads SGHTA; CDR2 reads FQGTGA. CDR3 length: 17 amino acids. The V gene end was trimmed by 2 bases and the J gene end by 4 bases; junction bases not matched to a gene: 11.

This clone was picked up one time. The chain links TRBV6-1 to TRBJ1-2; D possibly corresponds to TRBD1 (6 bases). This CDR3 spans 15 amino acids. V lost 1 base, J lost 4 bases, and 13 bases lay in between. The V gene's germline CDR1 is MNHNS and CDR2 SASEGT. CDR3 nucleotides: TGTGCCAGCAGTGAAGGGGGGCGCCATGGCTATGGCTACACCTTC. Protein: CASSEGGRHGYGYTF.

The CDR3 reads CASRQGGSNTEAFF. CDR3 nucleotides: TGTGCCAGCAGGCAGGGGGGATCGAACACTGAAGCTTTCTTT. The V and J genes are TRBV7-2 and TRBJ1-1, with TRBD1 matching over 7 bases. J gave up 1 base and V 6 bases, and 5 bases lay outside the gene matches. Germline CDR1 is SGHTA and CDR2 is FQGNSA. The CDR3 runs 14 residues.

The genes are TRBV30 and TRBJ2-7; D is possibly TRBD2 (6 bases). CDR1 is GTSNPN and CDR2 is SVGIG in the germline V gene (reference sequence). Between the trimmed V and J ends, which lost 5 bases and 5 bases, there was a span of 13 bases. This CDR3 has 12 amino acids. CDR3 in amino acids: CAWGRSVDEQYF. The CDR3 coding sequence is TGTGCCTGGGGGAGGAGTGTCGACGAGCAGTACTTC.

The table lists this clone with a count of one. V and J are TRBV5-8 and TRBJ1-5; D perhaps matches TRBD1 (6 bases). V lost 4 bases, J lost 0 bases, and 8 bases lay in between. CDR1 and CDR2 (germline): SGHTS, YDEGEE. The CDR3 spans 14 residues. This CDR3 reads CASSQGISNQPQHF. The DNA of the CDR3 is TGTGCCAGCAGCCAGGGGATTAGCAATCAGCCCCAGCATTTT.

The J gene is TRBJ2-1, the V gene TRBV7-9; D remains unclear. CDR3 size: 18 residues. V lost 3 bases and J lost 0, with 18 bases in between. The germline V gene encodes CDR1 SEHNR and CDR2 FQNEAQ (reference sequence). This chain's CDR3 is CASSFIRPNPGSYNEQFF. Here the CDR3 DNA reads TGTGCCAGCAGCTTTATTCGACCTAACCCAGGCTCCTACAATGAGCAGTTCTTC.

The chain couples TRBV9 to TRBJ2-6; tentatively, D is TRBD2 (5 bases). The CDR3 runs 16 residues. V was cut by 4 bases and J by 4 bases, with 15 bases left in between. Germline CDR1 and CDR2: SGDLS and YYNGEE. CDR3 in DNA: TGTGCCAGCAGCTCCGCGGGCCCGGGGGGGGCCAACGTCCTGACTTTC. It yields the protein CASSSAGPGGANVLTF.

This sequence joins TRBV18 and TRBJ2-1; TRBD2 matches at 13 bases. Germline CDR1 is KGHSH and CDR2 is LQKENI. The CDR3 runs 17 residues. V dropped 3 bases and J dropped 8; count of bases not matched to a gene: 10. The chain's CDR3 is CASSPRTSGSFGDEQFF. The CDR3 bases are TGTGCCAGCTCACCCCGGACTAGCGGGAGCTTCGGCGATGAGCAGTTCTTC.

In its sample, this clone was seen once. The rearrangement joins TRBV9 to TRBJ2-1; 8 nucleotides align to TRBD2. This CDR3 has 15 amino acids. Germline CDR1 SGDLS, CDR2 YYNGEE. Trimming took 4 bases from V and 2 from J; bases not matched to a gene: 5. The CDR3 nucleotides are TGTGCCAGCAGCCCCCGACTAGCGCCCTACAATGAGCAGTTCTTC. Translation: CASSPRLAPYNEQFF.

The chain joins TRBV7-6 to TRBJ2-1, with TRBD2 matching over 7 bases. The CDR3 has 14 amino acids. The J segment lost 0 bases and the V segment lost 9 bases, leaving 5 bases of the junction unmatched. Germline V CDR1 and CDR2: SGHVS, FNYEAQ. The CDR3 loop reads CASSGLYSYNEQFF. The CDR3 DNA is TGTGCCAGTTCGGGACTATACTCCTACAATGAGCAGTTCTTC.